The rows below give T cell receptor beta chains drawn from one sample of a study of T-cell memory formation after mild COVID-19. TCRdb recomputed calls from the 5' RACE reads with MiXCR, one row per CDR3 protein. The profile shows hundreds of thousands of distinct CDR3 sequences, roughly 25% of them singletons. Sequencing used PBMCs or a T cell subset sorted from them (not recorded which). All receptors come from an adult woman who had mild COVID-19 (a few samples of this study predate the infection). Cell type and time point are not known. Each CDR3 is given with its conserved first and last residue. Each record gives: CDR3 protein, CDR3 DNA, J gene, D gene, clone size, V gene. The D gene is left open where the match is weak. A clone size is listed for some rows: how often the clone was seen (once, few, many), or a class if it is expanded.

CDR3aa: CASSDRENYEQYF; CDR3nt: TGTGCCAGCAGTGATAGGGAAAACTACGAGCAGTACTTC; j_gene: TRBJ2-7; d_gene: -; abundance: many; v_gene: TRBV6-1
CDR3aa: CAWDPGAGSTDTQYF; CDR3nt: TGTGCCTGGGACCCCGGCGCAGGTAGCACAGATACGCAGTATTTT; j_gene: TRBJ2-3; d_gene: -; abundance: -; v_gene: TRBV30
CDR3aa: CASSTRGVVENIQYF; CDR3nt: TGTGCCAGCAGCACCCGGGGGGTCGTTGAAAACATTCAGTACTTC; j_gene: TRBJ2-4; d_gene: TRBD2; abundance: -; v_gene: TRBV7-3
CDR3aa: CATSDPASGGPETQYF; CDR3nt: TGTGCCACCAGTGACCCTGCTAGCGGGGGGCCAGAGACCCAGTACTTC; j_gene: TRBJ2-5; d_gene: TRBD2; abundance: few; v_gene: TRBV24-1
CDR3aa: CASSLAVHGALTFNQPQHF; CDR3nt: TGCGCCAGCAGCTTGGCCGTTCACGGGGCACTGACCTTCAATCAGCCCCAGCATTTT; j_gene: TRBJ1-5; d_gene: -; abundance: few; v_gene: TRBV5-1
CDR3aa: CASSFGLAGAGETQYF; CDR3nt: TGTGCCAGCAGCTTTGGACTAGCGGGAGCTGGAGAGACCCAGTACTTC; j_gene: TRBJ2-5; d_gene: TRBD2; abundance: many; v_gene: TRBV7-2
CDR3aa: CASGLDPQAGQAQYF; CDR3nt: TGTGCTAGTGGTTTGGACCCCCAAGCGGGCCAAGCGCAGTATTTT; j_gene: TRBJ2-3; d_gene: -; abundance: -; v_gene: TRBV12-5
CDR3aa: CASSFQGVDYEQYF; CDR3nt: TGTGCCAGCAGTTTTCAGGGGGTCGACTACGAGCAGTACTTC; j_gene: TRBJ2-7; d_gene: TRBD1; abundance: -; v_gene: TRBV6-2/TRBV6-3
CDR3aa: CASSVVGETFEQYF; CDR3nt: TGTGCCAGCAGCGTAGTGGGGGAGACCTTCGAGCAGTACTTC; j_gene: TRBJ2-7; d_gene: -; abundance: -; v_gene: TRBV9
CDR3aa: CSARGGREPPNEQFF; CDR3nt: TGCAGTGCTAGAGGCGGCAGGGAACCCCCCAATGAGCAGTTCTTC; j_gene: TRBJ2-1; d_gene: -; abundance: few; v_gene: TRBV20-1